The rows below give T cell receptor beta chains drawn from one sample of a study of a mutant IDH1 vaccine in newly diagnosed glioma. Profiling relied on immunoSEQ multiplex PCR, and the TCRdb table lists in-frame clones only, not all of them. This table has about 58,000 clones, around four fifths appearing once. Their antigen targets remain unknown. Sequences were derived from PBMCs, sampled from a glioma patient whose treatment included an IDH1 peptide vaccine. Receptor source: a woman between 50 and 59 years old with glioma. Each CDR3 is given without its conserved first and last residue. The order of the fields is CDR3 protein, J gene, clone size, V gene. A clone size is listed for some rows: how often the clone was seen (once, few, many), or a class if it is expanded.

cdr3_aa: ASSESRGRGDTQY
j_call: TRBJ2-3
clone_size: -
v_call: TRBV25-1

cdr3_aa: ASSKVGLYSNQPQH
j_call: TRBJ1-5
clone_size: -
v_call: TRBV21-1

cdr3_aa: ASSIGGLLEAF
j_call: TRBJ1-1
clone_size: -
v_call: TRBV19

cdr3_aa: ATGTAYNSPLH
j_call: TRBJ1-6
clone_size: -
v_call: TRBV15

cdr3_aa: ASSLTGEYEKLF
j_call: TRBJ1-4
clone_size: -
v_call: TRBV28

cdr3_aa: ASSAGENAQH
j_call: TRBJ1-5
clone_size: -
v_call: TRBV7-2

cdr3_aa: ASSGRGGTEAF
j_call: TRBJ1-1
clone_size: -
v_call: TRBV27

cdr3_aa: ASSVGAGWNTEAF
j_call: TRBJ1-1
clone_size: once
v_call: TRBV9

cdr3_aa: ASSPSGGSYYGYT
j_call: TRBJ1-2
clone_size: -
v_call: TRBV9

cdr3_aa: ASSETGYEQY
j_call: TRBJ2-7
clone_size: -
v_call: TRBV10-1

cdr3_aa: ASSSLSYEQY
j_call: TRBJ2-7
clone_size: -
v_call: TRBV27

cdr3_aa: SVEQGQIRDEQF
j_call: TRBJ2-1
clone_size: few
v_call: TRBV29-1

cdr3_aa: ASSDSRGGTGNTIY
j_call: TRBJ1-3
clone_size: -
v_call: TRBV6-1

cdr3_aa: ASSLESRVRDYGYT
j_call: TRBJ1-2
clone_size: few
v_call: TRBV5-4

cdr3_aa: ASSPGQGGNSPLH
j_call: TRBJ1-6
clone_size: -
v_call: TRBV9

cdr3_aa: ASKRTGREQY
j_call: -
clone_size: -
v_call: TRBV6-1

cdr3_aa: ATGDSYEQY
j_call: TRBJ2-7
clone_size: -
v_call: TRBV10-3

cdr3_aa: ASSPAGGTNNQPQH
j_call: TRBJ1-5
clone_size: few
v_call: TRBV18

cdr3_aa: SVDGNYGYT
j_call: TRBJ1-2
clone_size: -
v_call: TRBV29-1

cdr3_aa: ASSPQGGREKLF
j_call: TRBJ1-4
clone_size: once
v_call: TRBV7-2

cdr3_aa: AIRTGTVNTEAF
j_call: TRBJ1-1
clone_size: -
v_call: TRBV10-3

cdr3_aa: ASSIIWDDRDYEQY
j_call: TRBJ2-7
clone_size: once
v_call: TRBV19

cdr3_aa: ASSYLTNSGNTIY
j_call: TRBJ1-3
clone_size: -
v_call: TRBV11-3

cdr3_aa: SASPQETQY
j_call: TRBJ2-5
clone_size: -
v_call: TRBV20-1

cdr3_aa: ASSYSRGDTEAF
j_call: TRBJ1-1
clone_size: once
v_call: TRBV6-5

cdr3_aa: ASSFGQGLSTEAF
j_call: TRBJ1-1
clone_size: -
v_call: TRBV28

cdr3_aa: ASSQGVQGSYGYT
j_call: TRBJ1-2
clone_size: -
v_call: TRBV4-2

cdr3_aa: ASSPLSGQGGQPQH
j_call: TRBJ1-5
clone_size: -
v_call: TRBV7-8

cdr3_aa: ASSKDRMYGYT
j_call: TRBJ1-2
clone_size: -
v_call: TRBV5-1

cdr3_aa: ASVVRQMHEQY
j_call: TRBJ2-7
clone_size: -
v_call: TRBV2

cdr3_aa: ASWDRGLSTSGNTIY
j_call: TRBJ1-3
clone_size: -
v_call: TRBV19

cdr3_aa: ASSLSVASTDTQY
j_call: TRBJ2-3
clone_size: -
v_call: TRBV5-4

cdr3_aa: ASSEQVSLNTEAF
j_call: TRBJ1-1
clone_size: -
v_call: TRBV6-1

cdr3_aa: ASSPGQGAVQPQH
j_call: TRBJ1-5
clone_size: -
v_call: TRBV5-1

cdr3_aa: ASSQAPNTEAF
j_call: TRBJ1-1
clone_size: -
v_call: TRBV4-2

cdr3_aa: ASSKKGPDQPQH
j_call: TRBJ1-5
clone_size: -
v_call: TRBV6-5

cdr3_aa: ASRTRGRQFDTQY
j_call: TRBJ2-3
clone_size: -
v_call: TRBV5-1

cdr3_aa: ASSLMTVVYSNQPQH
j_call: TRBJ1-5
clone_size: few
v_call: TRBV7-8

cdr3_aa: ASQPVGGRTEAF
j_call: TRBJ1-1
clone_size: -
v_call: TRBV7-8

cdr3_aa: ASSKTGPNTEAF
j_call: TRBJ1-1
clone_size: few
v_call: TRBV27

cdr3_aa: ASSFRPGTSGASYEQY
j_call: TRBJ2-7
clone_size: -
v_call: TRBV5-8

cdr3_aa: ATSLQRDRGETQY
j_call: TRBJ2-5
clone_size: -
v_call: TRBV15

cdr3_aa: ASSFTPGGSEAF
j_call: TRBJ1-1
clone_size: few
v_call: TRBV7-2

cdr3_aa: ASSPGTGWANTEAF
j_call: TRBJ1-1
clone_size: few
v_call: TRBV11-3

cdr3_aa: ASDLGQGARVHEQF
j_call: TRBJ2-1
clone_size: -
v_call: TRBV25-1

cdr3_aa: ASRTAGVNSPLH
j_call: TRBJ1-6
clone_size: -
v_call: TRBV6-5